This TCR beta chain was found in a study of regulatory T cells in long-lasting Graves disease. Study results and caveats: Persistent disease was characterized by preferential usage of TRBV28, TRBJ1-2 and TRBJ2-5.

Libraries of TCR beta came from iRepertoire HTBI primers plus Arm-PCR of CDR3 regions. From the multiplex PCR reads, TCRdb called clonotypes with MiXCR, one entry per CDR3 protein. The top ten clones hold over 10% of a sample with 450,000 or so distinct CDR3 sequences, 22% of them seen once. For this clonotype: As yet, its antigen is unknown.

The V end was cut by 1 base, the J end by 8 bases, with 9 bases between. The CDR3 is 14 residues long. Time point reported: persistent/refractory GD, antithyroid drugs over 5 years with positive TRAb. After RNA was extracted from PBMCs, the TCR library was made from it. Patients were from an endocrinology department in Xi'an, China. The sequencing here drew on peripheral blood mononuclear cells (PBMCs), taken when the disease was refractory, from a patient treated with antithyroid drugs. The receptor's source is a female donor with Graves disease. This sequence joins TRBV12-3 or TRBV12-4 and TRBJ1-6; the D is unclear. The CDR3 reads CASSLDGRDSPLHF. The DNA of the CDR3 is TGTGCCAGCAGTTTAGACGGGAGGGATTCACCCCTCCACTTT.